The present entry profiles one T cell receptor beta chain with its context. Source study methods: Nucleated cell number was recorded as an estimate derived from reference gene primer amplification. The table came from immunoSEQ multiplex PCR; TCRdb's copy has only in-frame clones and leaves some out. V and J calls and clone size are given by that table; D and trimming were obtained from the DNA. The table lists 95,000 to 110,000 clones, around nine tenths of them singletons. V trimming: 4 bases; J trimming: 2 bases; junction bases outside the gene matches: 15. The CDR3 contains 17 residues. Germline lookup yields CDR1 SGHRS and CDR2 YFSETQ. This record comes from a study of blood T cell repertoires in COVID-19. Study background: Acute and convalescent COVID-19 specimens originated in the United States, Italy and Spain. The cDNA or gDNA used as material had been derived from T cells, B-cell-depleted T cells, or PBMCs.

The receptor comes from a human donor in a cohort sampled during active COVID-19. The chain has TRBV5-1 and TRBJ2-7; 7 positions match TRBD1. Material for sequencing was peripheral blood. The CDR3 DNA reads TGCGCCAGCAGCATAGGGACAGAAGGGCTGACGACCTACGAGCAGTACTTC. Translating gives CASSIGTEGLTTYEQYF.